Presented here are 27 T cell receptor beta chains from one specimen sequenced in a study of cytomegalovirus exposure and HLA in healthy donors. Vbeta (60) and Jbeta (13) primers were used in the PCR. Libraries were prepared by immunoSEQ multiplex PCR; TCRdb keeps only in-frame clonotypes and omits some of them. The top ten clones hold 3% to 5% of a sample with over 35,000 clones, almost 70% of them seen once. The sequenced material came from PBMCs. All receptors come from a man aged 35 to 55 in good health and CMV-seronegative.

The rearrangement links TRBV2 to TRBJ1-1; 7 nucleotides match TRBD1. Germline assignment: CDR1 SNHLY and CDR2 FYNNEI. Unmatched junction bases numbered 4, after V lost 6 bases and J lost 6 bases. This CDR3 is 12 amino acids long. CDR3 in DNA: TGTGCCAGCAGCACGACAGGGTCTGAAGCTTTCTTT. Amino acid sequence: CASSTTGSEAFF.

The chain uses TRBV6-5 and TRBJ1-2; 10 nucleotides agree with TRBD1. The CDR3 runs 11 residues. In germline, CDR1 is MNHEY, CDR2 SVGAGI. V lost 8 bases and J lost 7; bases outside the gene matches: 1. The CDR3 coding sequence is TGTGCCAGCTGGGACAGGGGTGGCTACACCTTC. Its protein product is CASWDRGGYTF.

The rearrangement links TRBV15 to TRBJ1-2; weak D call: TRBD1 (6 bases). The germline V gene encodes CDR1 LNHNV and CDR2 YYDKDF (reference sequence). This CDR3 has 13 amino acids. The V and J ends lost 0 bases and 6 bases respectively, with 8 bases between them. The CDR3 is CATSRDPGDGYTF. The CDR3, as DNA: TGTGCCACCAGCAGAGACCCAGGGGATGGCTACACCTTC.

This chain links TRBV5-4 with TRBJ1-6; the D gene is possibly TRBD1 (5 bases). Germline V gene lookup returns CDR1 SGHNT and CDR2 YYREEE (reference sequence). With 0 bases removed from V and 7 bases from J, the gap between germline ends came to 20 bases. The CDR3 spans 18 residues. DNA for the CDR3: TGTGCCAGCAGCTTGGTAGGGTCGGCAGGGCACGAAAATTCACCCCTCCACTTT. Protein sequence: CASSLVGSAGHENSPLHF.

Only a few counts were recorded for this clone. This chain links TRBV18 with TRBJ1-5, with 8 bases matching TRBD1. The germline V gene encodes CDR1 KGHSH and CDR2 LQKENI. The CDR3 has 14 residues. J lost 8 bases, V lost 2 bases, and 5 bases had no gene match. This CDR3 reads CASSPDRGNEPQHF. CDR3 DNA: TGTGCCAGCTCACCAGACAGGGGAAATGAGCCCCAGCATTTT.

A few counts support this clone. The CDR3 sequence: CASSLLTRLEVLGGELFF. The DNA for the CDR3 is TGTGCCAGCAGCTTACTGACTAGACTTGAGGTGTTGGGCGGGGAGCTGTTTTTT. V and J are TRBV7-2 and TRBJ2-2; D may be TRBD2 (6 bases). Per the germline V gene, CDR1 is SGHTA and CDR2 is FQGNSA. CDR3 length: 18 residues. Trimming stripped 2 bases from V and 7 bases from J, with 23 bases between.

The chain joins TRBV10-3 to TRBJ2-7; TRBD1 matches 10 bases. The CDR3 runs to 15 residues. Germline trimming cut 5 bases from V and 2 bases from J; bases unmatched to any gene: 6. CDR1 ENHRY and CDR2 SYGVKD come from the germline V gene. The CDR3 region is CAISSPGQGTYEQYF. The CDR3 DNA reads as TGTGCCATCAGTTCACCGGGACAGGGGACCTACGAGCAGTACTTC.

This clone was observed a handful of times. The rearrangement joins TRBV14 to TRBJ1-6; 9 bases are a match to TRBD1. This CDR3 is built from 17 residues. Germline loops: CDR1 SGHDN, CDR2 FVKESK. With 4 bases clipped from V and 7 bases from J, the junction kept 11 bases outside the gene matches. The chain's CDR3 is CASSLIRLTGGNSPLHF. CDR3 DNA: TGTGCCAGCAGCCTAATAAGATTAACAGGGGGCAATTCACCCCTCCACTTT.

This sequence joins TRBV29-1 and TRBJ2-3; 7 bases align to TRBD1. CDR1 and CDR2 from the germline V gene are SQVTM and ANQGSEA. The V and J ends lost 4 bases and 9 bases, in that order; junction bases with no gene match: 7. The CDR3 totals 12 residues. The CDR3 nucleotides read TGCAGCGTTGGACAGGGCGACAGAACGCAGTATTTT. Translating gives CSVGQGDRTQYF.

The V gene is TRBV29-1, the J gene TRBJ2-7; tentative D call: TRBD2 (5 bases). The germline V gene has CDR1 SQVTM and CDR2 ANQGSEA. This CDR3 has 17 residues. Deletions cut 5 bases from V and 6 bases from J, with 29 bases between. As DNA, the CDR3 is TGCAGCGTTTTCATGGAGGCCCGAGACCCCGGCGGACTCGAGCAGTACTTC. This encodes CSVFMEARDPGGLEQYF.

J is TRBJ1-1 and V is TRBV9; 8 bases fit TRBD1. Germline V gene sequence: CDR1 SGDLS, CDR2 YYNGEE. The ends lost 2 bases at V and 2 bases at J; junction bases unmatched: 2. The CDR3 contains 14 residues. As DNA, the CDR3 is TGTGCCAGCAGCGTTCAGGGGGCTAACACTGAAGCTTTCTTT. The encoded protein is CASSVQGANTEAFF.

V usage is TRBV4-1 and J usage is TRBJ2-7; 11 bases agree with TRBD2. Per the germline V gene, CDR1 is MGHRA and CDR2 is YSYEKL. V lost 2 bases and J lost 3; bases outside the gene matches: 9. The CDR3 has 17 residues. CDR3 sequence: CASSQPSGGLNNYEQYF. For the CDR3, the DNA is TGCGCCAGCAGCCAACCTAGCGGGGGGCTTAACAACTACGAGCAGTACTTC.

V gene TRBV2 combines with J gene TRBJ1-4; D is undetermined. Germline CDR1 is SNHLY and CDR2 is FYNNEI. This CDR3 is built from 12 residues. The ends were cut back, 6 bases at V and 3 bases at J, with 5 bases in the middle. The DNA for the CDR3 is TGTGCCAGCAGGGGAGCTAATGAAAAACTGTTTTTT. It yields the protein CASRGANEKLFF.

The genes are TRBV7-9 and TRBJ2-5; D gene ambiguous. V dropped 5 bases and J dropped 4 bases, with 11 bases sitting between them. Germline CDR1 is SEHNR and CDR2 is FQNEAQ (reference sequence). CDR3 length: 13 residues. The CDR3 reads CASSQKPTETQYF. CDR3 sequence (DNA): TGTGCCAGCAGCCAAAAGCCTACAGAGACCCAGTACTTC.

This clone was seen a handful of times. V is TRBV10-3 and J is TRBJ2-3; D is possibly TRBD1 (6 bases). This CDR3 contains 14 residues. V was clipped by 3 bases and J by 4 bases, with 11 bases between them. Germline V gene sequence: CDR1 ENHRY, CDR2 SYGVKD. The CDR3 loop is CAISENREPDTQYF. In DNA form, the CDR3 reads TGTGCCATCAGTGAAAACAGGGAGCCAGATACGCAGTATTTT.

CDR3 nucleotides: TGTGCCAGCAGCGCAGGCCCCTCGGACGAGCAGTACTTC. Translated: CASSAGPSDEQYF. The chain employs TRBV11-3 and TRBJ2-7; D not certain. This CDR3 has 13 residues. V lost 5 bases and J lost 5, with 13 bases in between. Germline V gene lookup returns CDR1 SGHNT and CDR2 YENEEA.

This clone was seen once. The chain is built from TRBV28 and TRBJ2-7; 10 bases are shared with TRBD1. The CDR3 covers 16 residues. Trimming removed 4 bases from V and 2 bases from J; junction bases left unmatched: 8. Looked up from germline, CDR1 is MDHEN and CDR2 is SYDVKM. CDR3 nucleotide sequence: TGTGCCAGCAGTTCGAGCCGGGACAGGGGTGCCTACGAGCAGTACTTC. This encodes CASSSSRDRGAYEQYF.

The CDR3 spells CASSFRDRGLNTEAFF. DNA for the CDR3: TGCGCCAGCAGCTTCCGGGACAGGGGCTTGAACACTGAAGCTTTCTTT. The genes are TRBV5-1 and TRBJ1-1, with 10 bases identical to TRBD1. The J segment lost 0 bases and the V segment lost 2 bases, leaving 4 bases of the junction unmatched. This CDR3 has 16 residues. Germline lookup yields CDR1 SGHRS and CDR2 YFSETQ.

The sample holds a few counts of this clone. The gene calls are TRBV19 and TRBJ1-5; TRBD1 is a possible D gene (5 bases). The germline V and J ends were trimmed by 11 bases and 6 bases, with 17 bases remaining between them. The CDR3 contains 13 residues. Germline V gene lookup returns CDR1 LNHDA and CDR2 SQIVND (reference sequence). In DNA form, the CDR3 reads TGTGCCGCGACAGCGAACACAGGTCAGCCCCAGCATTTT. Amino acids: CAATANTGQPQHF.

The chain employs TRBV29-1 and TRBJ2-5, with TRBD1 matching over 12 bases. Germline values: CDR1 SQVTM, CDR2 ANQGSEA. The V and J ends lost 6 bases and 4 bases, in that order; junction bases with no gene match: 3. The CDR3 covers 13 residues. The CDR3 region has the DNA TGCAGCGTGGGGACAGGGGGCCTAGAGACCCAGTACTTC. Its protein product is CSVGTGGLETQYF.

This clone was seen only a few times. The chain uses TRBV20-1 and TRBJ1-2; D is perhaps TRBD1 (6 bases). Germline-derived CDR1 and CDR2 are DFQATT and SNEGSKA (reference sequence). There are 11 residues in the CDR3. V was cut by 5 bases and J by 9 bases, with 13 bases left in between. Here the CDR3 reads CSAPGQQSYTF. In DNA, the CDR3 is TGCAGTGCTCCGGGACAACAGAGCTACACCTTC.

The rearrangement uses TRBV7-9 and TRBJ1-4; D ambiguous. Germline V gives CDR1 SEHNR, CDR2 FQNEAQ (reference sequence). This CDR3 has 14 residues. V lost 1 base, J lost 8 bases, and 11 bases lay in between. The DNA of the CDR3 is TGTGCCAGCAGCTTAGGTGGGCTTCGGGAAAAACTGTTTTTT. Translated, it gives CASSLGGLREKLFF.

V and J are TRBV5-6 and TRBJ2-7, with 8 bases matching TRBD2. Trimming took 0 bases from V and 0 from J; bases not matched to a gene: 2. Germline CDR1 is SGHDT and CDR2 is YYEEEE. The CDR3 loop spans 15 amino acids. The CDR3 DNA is TGTGCCAGCAGCTTGGTTAGCGGGGTCTCCTACGAGCAGTACTTC. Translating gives CASSLVSGVSYEQYF.

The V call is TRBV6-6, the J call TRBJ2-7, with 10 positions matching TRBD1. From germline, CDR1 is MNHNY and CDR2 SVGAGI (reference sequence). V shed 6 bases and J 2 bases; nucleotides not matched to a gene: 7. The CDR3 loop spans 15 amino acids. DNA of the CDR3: TGTGCCAGCAGCCCTCCCGGACAGGGGGCCTACGAGCAGTACTTC. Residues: CASSPPGQGAYEQYF.

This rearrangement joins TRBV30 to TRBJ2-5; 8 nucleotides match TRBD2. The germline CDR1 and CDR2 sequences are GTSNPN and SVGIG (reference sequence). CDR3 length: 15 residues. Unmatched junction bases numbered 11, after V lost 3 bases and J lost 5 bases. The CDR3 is CAWSVSGAPGETQYF. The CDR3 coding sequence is TGTGCCTGGAGCGTTAGCGGGGCCCCGGGGGAGACCCAGTACTTC.

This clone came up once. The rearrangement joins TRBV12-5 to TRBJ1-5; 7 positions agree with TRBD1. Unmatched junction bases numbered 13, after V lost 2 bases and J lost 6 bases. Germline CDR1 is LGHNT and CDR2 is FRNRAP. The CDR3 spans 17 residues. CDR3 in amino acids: CASGLNKSDRAPQPQHF. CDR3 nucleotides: TGTGCTAGTGGTTTGAATAAATCAGACAGGGCGCCTCAGCCCCAGCATTTT.

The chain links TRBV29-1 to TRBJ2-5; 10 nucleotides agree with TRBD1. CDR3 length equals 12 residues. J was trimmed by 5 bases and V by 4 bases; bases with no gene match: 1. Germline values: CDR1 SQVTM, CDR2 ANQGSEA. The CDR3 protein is CSVGTGGETQYF. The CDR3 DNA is TGCAGCGTTGGGACAGGGGGTGAGACCCAGTACTTC.